Listed below are T cell receptor beta chains from one sample, sequenced in a study of blood T cell repertoires in COVID-19. Assay used: immunoSEQ multiplex PCR; TCRdb lists only in-frame clones, some missing. Of fewer than 500,000 clones in the sample, around 87% were seen once. What was sequenced was PBMCs or T cells enriched from blood (not recorded which). The receptors stem from a man aged 25-45 years who had recovered from COVID-19. Both conserved end residues are part of each CDR3. A D gene is named only where the DNA matches it firmly. Clone size is stated in some rows and not others, as once, few, many or a class when expanded.

>.|TRBV19|.|TRBJ1-1
CASSTPSGVSAFF
TGTGCCAGTAGTACCCCTAGCGGGGTAAGTGCTTTCTTT
>.|TRBV7-3|.|TRBJ2-1
CASSLSGVMVTGEQFF
TGTGCCAGCAGCTTATCTGGGGTCATGGTCACAGGTGAGCAGTTCTTC
>once|TRBV11-3|TRBD2|TRBJ2-1
CASSLGLAGYNEQFF
TGTGCCAGCAGCTTAGGGCTAGCGGGGTACAATGAGCAGTTCTTC
>few|TRBV21-1|.|TRBJ1-2
CASRGGRLLVGYTF
TGTGCCAGCAGGGGGGGGCGGCTCCTGGTAGGCTACACCTTC
>.|TRBV2|TRBD2|TRBJ2-7
CASRRLAGETYEQYF
TGTGCCAGCAGGCGACTAGCGGGAGAGACCTACGAGCAGTACTTC
>few|TRBV28|.|TRBJ1-6
CASSFRGERVGSPLHF
TGTGCCAGCAGTTTTCGGGGGGAGAGGGTGGGATCACCCCTCCACTTT
>.|TRBV27|TRBD2|TRBJ2-7
CASSLTPAGDEQYF
TGTGCCAGCAGTTTAACCCCGGCGGGGGACGAGCAGTACTTC
>.|TRBV28|TRBD1|TRBJ2-5
CASSTPGQGEIETQYF
TGTGCCAGCAGTACGCCGGGACAGGGGGAGATTGAGACCCAGTACTTC
>.|TRBV10-3|.|TRBJ1-6
CAISERVVGREASGSPLHF
TGTGCCATCAGTGAGCGGGTCGTTGGCAGGGAAGCTTCAGGTTCACCCCTCCACTTT
>.|TRBV29-1|TRBD2|TRBJ2-7
CSVEEAGGTYEQYF
TGCAGCGTTGAGGAAGCGGGAGGAACCTACGAGCAGTACTTC
>.|TRBV28|TRBD2|TRBJ2-7
CASSPTGTSINYEQYF
TGTGCCAGCAGTCCAACCGGGACTAGCATAAACTACGAGCAGTACTTC
>.|TRBV2|TRBD1|TRBJ1-6
CASDRGSLNSPLHF
TGTGCCAGCGACAGGGGCAGTCTTAATTCACCCCTCCACTTT
>.|TRBV18|TRBD1|TRBJ1-1
CASSPSQGANTEAFF
TGTGCCAGCTCACCATCACAGGGGGCGAACACTGAAGCTTTCTTT
>.|TRBV28|.|TRBJ2-7
CASSLEGDEQYF
TGTGCCAGCAGTTTGGAGGGTGACGAGCAGTACTTC
>.|TRBV29-1|.|TRBJ1-2
CSVAGVDYGYTF
TGCAGCGTTGCAGGGGTTGACTATGGCTACACCTTC
>.|TRBV4-1|TRBD1|TRBJ2-7
CASSITGGIDEQYF
TGCGCCAGCAGTATCACAGGGGGCATCGACGAGCAGTACTTC
>.|TRBV7-9|TRBD1|TRBJ1-5
CASSSGQGATDSNQPQHF
TGTGCCAGCAGCTCGGGACAGGGGGCGACCGATAGCAATCAGCCCCAGCATTTT
>.|TRBV30|.|TRBJ2-4
CAWSVRGSGPHIAKNIQYF
TGTGCCTGGAGTGTACGAGGAAGCGGGCCACATATAGCCAAAAACATTCAGTACTTC
>.|TRBV28|.|TRBJ1-5
CASSLRGFGNQPQHF
TGTGCCAGCAGTTTAAGGGGTTTTGGCAATCAGCCCCAGCATTTT
>.|TRBV27|.|TRBJ2-7
CASSLGTNGELQYF
TGTGCCAGCAGTTTAGGGACAAACGGGGAGCTACAGTACTTC
>.|TRBV29-1|TRBD2|TRBJ2-5
CSVTGTSAETQYF
TGCAGCGTTACCGGGACTAGTGCAGAGACCCAGTACTTC
>.|TRBV2|TRBD1|TRBJ1-2
CASSATGEAYGYTF
TGTGCCAGCAGCGCTACAGGGGAAGCATATGGCTACACCTTC
>.|TRBV3-1/TRBV3-2|TRBD2|TRBJ2-3
CASSQEGGSDTQYF
TGTGCCAGCAGCCAAGAGGGCGGGAGCGATACGCAGTATTTT
>.|TRBV28|TRBD1|TRBJ1-2
CASSLAGQNYGYTF
TGTGCCAGCAGTTTGGCGGGACAGAACTATGGCTACACCTTC
>.|TRBV30|.|TRBJ2-1
CAWTRGNEQFF
TGTGCCTGGACACGGGGGAATGAGCAGTTCTTC
>.|TRBV5-1|.|TRBJ2-4
CASSLAGEAKNIQYF
TGCGCCAGCAGCTTGGCGGGAGAAGCCAAAAACATTCAGTACTTC
>.|TRBV5-1|TRBD2|TRBJ2-1
CASSTGLALNNEQFF
TGCGCCAGCAGCACGGGACTAGCCCTTAACAATGAGCAGTTCTTC
>.|TRBV12-3/TRBV12-4|TRBD1|TRBJ1-2
CASNLGQTNGYTF
TGTGCCAGCAACCTGGGACAGACTAACGGCTACACCTTC
>.|TRBV5-8|.|TRBJ1-1
CASSLDGGNTEAFF
TGTGCCAGCAGCTTGGATGGGGGCAACACTGAAGCTTTCTTT
>once|TRBV20-1|TRBD1|TRBJ1-5
CSASIGQADNQPQHF
TGCAGTGCTAGTATAGGACAGGCAGACAATCAGCCCCAGCATTTT
>.|TRBV7-8|TRBD1|TRBJ1-5
CASSDRTGGYQPQHF
TGTGCCAGCAGCGATCGGACAGGGGGGTATCAGCCCCAGCATTTT
>.|TRBV5-1|.|TRBJ2-5
CASSLVPGSQETQYF
TGCGCCAGCAGCTTGGTTCCGGGTTCGCAAGAGACCCAGTACTTC
>.|TRBV30|TRBD1|TRBJ1-1
CANRGRGEAFF
TGTGCCAACAGGGGGCGCGGTGAAGCTTTCTTT
>.|TRBV18|TRBD1|TRBJ2-6
CASSPQRGPGANVLTF
TGTGCCAGCTCACCCCAAAGGGGGCCCGGGGCCAACGTCCTGACTTTC
>.|TRBV3-1/TRBV3-2|TRBD2|TRBJ2-7
CASSHQGLAENYEQYF
TGTGCCAGCAGCCACCAGGGACTAGCGGAAAACTACGAGCAGTACTTC
>.|TRBV30|.|TRBJ2-3
CALKRSGNTDTQYF
TGTGCTCTGAAGCGTAGCGGCAACACAGATACGCAGTATTTT
>.|TRBV9|.|TRBJ2-3
CASGRFTDTQYF
TGTGCCAGCGGGAGATTCACAGATACGCAGTATTTT
>once|TRBV19|.|TRBJ2-3
CASSLDPGTDTQYF
TGTGCCAGTAGTCTAGACCCAGGGACAGATACGCAGTATTTT
>.|TRBV29-1|.|TRBJ2-7
CSVLTGNSYEQYF
TGCAGCGTACTGACAGGAAATTCCTACGAGCAGTACTTC
>.|TRBV30|TRBD1|TRBJ1-2
CAWSEGQGNYGYTF
TGTGCCTGGAGTGAAGGACAGGGGAACTATGGCTACACCTTC
>.|TRBV28|.|TRBJ1-1
CASRRGGGRNTEAFF
TGTGCCAGCAGGCGTGGCGGCGGAAGAAACACTGAAGCTTTCTTT
>.|TRBV30|.|TRBJ2-7
CAWSGGGKGSYEQYF
TGTGCCTGGAGTGGGGGCGGAAAGGGGTCCTACGAGCAGTACTTC
>.|TRBV7-3|.|TRBJ1-5
CASSPKPQRGIVQSSQPQHF
TGTGCCAGCAGCCCTAAACCACAAAGGGGTATCGTGCAGTCGAGTCAGCCCCAGCATTTT
>.|TRBV3-1/TRBV3-2|.|TRBJ1-3
CASSQTGTGENTIYF
TGTGCCAGCAGCCAAACCGGGACTGGAGAAAACACCATATATTTT
>.|TRBV29-1|.|TRBJ2-7
CSVDSQASSYEQYF
TGCAGCGTTGATAGTCAGGCCTCCTCCTACGAGCAGTACTTC